These T cell receptor beta chains were read from a single sample in a study of identical twins. TCRdb reanalysed the 5' RACE reads using MiXCR and keeps one entry per CDR3 protein. The sample contains 1.5 million to 2 million distinct CDR3 sequences, about 30% of which appear only once. The source material was cord blood. The origin of the receptors is a newborn girl in good health. The CDR3 runs from the conserved cysteine through the conserved F or W. D genes are given only for firm matches. Some rows have no size entry. The others give once, few or many, or a class for an expanded clone.

CDR3nt	CDR3aa	j_gene	abundance	v_gene	d_gene
TGTGCCAGCAGCCCTCGACTAGCGGGGCCGCCCTACGAGCAGTACTTC	CASSPRLAGPPYEQYF	TRBJ2-7	few	TRBV3-1	TRBD2
TGTGCCAGCATCCGTAGGACAGGGGGCGGGAATGAGCAGTACTTC	CASIRRTGGGNEQYF	TRBJ2-5	-	TRBV27	TRBD1
TGTGCCATCAGGTTTAGCGGGACCTACGAGCAGTACTTC	CAIRFSGTYEQYF	TRBJ2-7	few	TRBV10-3	TRBD2
TGCGCCAGCAGCTCGATGACAGGGATCAGTGAAGCTTTCTTT	CASSSMTGISEAFF	TRBJ1-1	few	TRBV5-1	TRBD1
TGTGCCAGCCACCTGGGGGGCGATTTGAATGGCTACACCTTC	CASHLGGDLNGYTF	TRBJ1-2	few	TRBV28	-
TGTGCCAGCAGCCCAGCTAGCGGGAGGAGGAATGAGCAGTTCTTC	CASSPASGRRNEQFF	TRBJ2-1	once	TRBV11-3	TRBD2
TGTGCCAGCAGCCCGAGGACAGGGGTATATTACAATGAGCAGTTCTTC	CASSPRTGVYYNEQFF	TRBJ2-1	-	TRBV9	TRBD1
TGCAGCGTTGAAGACCAGTATGAGCAGTACTTC	CSVEDQYEQYF	TRBJ2-7	many	TRBV29-1	-
TGTGCCAGCAGTGAAGGGCCTAAGCAGAGCTACACCTTC	CASSEGPKQSYTF	TRBJ1-2	few	TRBV2	-
TGTGCCATCAGTGATAAGAGCGGACCTTACAATGAGCAGTACTTC	CAISDKSGPYNEQYF	TRBJ2-5	few	TRBV10-3	-
TGTGCCAGCAGCCCGTCGCGGGGGTTATATAGCTCCTATAATTCACCCCTCCACTTT	CASSPSRGLYSSYNSPLHF	TRBJ1-6	few	TRBV7-2	-
TGTGCCAGCAGCGTAGGCCTGGCGTCTAGCACAGATACGCAGTATTTT	CASSVGLASSTDTQYF	TRBJ2-3	many	TRBV9	-
TGCGCCAGCAGCTTCGACTCTAACTATGGCTGCACCTTC	CASSFDSNYGCTF	TRBJ1-2	-	TRBV5-1	-
TGCAGCGTTGAAGGAAACCAGCGGGGGGGGTACGAGCAGTACTTC	CSVEGNQRGGYEQYF	TRBJ2-7	many	TRBV29-1	TRBD2
TGTGCCAGCAGCCAGGCCGGAGGGAAGAAGACCCAGTACTTC	CASSQAGGKKTQYF	TRBJ2-5	-	TRBV4-2	-
TGTGCCAGTAGTGTCGTACTAGCGCCATACAATGAGCAGTTCTTC	CASSVVLAPYNEQFF	TRBJ2-1	-	TRBV19	TRBD2
TGTGCCACCGCTGCAGTGGACAGCTCCTACAATGAGCAGTTCTTC	CATAAVDSSYNEQFF	TRBJ2-1	-	TRBV24-1	-